This TCR beta chain is from a study of identical twins. On this clonotype itself: Its matching antigen is unknown.

Findings of the study overall: These conclusions were based on statistical analysis (cross-sectional, not following the same donors).

Germline CDR1 reads SNHLY; CDR2 reads FYNNEI. With 4 bases clipped from V and 5 bases from J, the junction kept 6 bases outside the gene matches. This CDR3 has 16 amino acids. Template switching supplied a universal primer site; unique molecular identifiers were carried on the cDNA. TCRdb reprocessed the 5' RACE reads with MiXCR, giving one entry per CDR3 protein. The data hold 1,800,000 or so distinct CDR3 sequences, with around a third observed a single time. The chain links TRBV2 to TRBJ2-3; 13 bases are a match to TRBD2. The sequence was obtained from a newborn girl in good health. Sequencing was done on a sample of cord blood. The CDR3 spells CASSVGLAGAGDTQYF. In DNA, the CDR3 is TGTGCCAGCAGTGTAGGACTAGCGGGAGCTGGAGATACGCAGTATTTT.